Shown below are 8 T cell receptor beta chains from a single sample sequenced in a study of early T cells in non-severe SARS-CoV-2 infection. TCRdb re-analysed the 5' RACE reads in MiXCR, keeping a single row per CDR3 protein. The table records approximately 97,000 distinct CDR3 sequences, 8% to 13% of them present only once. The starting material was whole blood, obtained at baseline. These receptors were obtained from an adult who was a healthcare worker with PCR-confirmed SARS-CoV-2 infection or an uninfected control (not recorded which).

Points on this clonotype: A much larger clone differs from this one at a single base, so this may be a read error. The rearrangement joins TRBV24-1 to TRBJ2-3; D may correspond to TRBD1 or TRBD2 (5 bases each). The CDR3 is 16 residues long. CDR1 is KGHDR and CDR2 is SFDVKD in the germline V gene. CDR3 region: CPTSPRGTDYTDTQYF. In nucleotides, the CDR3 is TGTCCCACCAGCCCGAGAGGGACGGATTATACAGATACGCAGTATTTT.

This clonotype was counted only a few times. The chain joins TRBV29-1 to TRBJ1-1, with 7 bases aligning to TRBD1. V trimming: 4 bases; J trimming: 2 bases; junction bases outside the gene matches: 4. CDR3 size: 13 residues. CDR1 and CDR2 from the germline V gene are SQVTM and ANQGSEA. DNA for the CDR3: TGCAGCGTTGGTAGAGGGGGCAACACTGAAGCTTTCTTT. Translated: CSVGRGGNTEAFF.

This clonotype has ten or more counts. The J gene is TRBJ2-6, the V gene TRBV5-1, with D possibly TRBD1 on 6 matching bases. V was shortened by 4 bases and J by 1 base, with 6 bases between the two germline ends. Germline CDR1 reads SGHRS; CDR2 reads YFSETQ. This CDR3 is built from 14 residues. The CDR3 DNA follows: TGCGCCAGCAGCACAGGGTCTGGGGCCAACGTCCTGACTTTC. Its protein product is CASSTGSGANVLTF. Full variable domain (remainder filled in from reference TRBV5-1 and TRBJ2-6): KAGVTQTPRYLIKTRGQQVTLSCSPISGHRSVSWYQQTPGQGLQFLFEYFSETQRNKGNFPGRFSGRQFSNSRSEMNVSTLELGDSALYLCASSTGSGANVLTFGAGSRLTVL.

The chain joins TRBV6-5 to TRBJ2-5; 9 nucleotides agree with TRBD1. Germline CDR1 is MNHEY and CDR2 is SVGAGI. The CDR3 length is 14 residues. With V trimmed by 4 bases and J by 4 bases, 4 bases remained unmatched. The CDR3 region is CASSLTGGLETQYF. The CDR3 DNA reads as TGTGCCAGCAGTTTAACAGGGGGCTTAGAGACCCAGTACTTC.

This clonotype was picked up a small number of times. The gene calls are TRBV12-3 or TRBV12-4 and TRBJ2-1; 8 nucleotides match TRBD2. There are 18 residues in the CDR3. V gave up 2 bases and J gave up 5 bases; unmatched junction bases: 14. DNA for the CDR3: TGTGCCAGCAGTTTAAGGACTAGCACCCGCTCCGATCACAATGAGCAGTTCTTC. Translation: CASSLRTSTRSDHNEQFF.

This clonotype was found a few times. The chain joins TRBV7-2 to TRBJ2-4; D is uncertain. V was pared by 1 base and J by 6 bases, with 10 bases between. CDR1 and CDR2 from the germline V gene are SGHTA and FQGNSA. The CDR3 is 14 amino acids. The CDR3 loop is CASSLEPGGNIQYF. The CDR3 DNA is TGTGCCAGCAGCTTAGAGCCAGGTGGAAACATTCAGTACTTC. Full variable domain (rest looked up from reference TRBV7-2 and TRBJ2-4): GAGVSQSPSNKVTEKGKDVELRCDPISGHTALYWYRQSLGQGLEFLIYFQGNSAPDKSGLPSDRFSAERTGGSVSTLTIQRTQQEDSAVYLCASSLEPGGNIQYFGAGTRLSVL.

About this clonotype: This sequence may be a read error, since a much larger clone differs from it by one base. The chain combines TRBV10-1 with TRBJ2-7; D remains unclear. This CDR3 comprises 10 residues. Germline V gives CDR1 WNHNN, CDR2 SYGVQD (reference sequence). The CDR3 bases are TGCGAGCCCATCCCCTACGAGCAGTACTTC. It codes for CEPIPYEQYF.

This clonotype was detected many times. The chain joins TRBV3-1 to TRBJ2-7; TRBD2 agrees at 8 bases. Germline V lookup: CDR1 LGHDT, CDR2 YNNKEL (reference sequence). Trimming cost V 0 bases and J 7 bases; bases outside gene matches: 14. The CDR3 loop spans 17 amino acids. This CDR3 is CASSQESAAGVAGEQYF. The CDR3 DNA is TGTGCCAGCAGCCAAGAGTCTGCAGCGGGGGTCGCGGGGGAGCAGTACTTC.